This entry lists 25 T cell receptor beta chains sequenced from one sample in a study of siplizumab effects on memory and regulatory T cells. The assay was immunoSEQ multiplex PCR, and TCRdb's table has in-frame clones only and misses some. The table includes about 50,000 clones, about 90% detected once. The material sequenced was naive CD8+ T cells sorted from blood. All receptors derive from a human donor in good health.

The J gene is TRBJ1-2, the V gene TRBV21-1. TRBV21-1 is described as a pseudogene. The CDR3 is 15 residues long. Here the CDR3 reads CASSKGEGSYYGYTF. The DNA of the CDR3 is TGTGCCAGCAGCAAAGGGGAGGGCAGCTACTATGGCTACACCTTC.

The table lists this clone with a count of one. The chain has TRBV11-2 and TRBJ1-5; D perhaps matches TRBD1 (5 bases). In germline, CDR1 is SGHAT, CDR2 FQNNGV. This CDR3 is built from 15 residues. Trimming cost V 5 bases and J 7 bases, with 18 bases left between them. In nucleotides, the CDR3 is TGTGCCAGCAGCCCGGGCTGGGGGGGTAGACAGCCCCAGCATTTT. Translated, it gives CASSPGWGGRQPQHF.

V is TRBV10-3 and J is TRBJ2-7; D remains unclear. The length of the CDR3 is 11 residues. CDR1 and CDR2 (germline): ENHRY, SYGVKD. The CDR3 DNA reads TGTGCGGCAACAGCGACCTACGAGCAGTACTTC. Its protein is CAATATYEQYF.

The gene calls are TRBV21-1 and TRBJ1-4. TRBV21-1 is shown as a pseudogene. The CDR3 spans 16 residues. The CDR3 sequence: CASSNLSVATNEKLFF. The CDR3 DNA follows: TGTGCCAGCAGCAACCTATCAGTGGCAACTAATGAAAAACTGTTTTTT.

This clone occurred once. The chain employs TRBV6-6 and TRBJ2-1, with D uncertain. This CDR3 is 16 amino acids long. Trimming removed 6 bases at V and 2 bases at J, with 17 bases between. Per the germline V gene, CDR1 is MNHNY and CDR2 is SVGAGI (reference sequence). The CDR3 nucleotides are TGTGCCAGCAGGGCCGCGACGACAACTACCTACAATGAGCAGTTCTTC. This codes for CASRAATTTTYNEQFF.

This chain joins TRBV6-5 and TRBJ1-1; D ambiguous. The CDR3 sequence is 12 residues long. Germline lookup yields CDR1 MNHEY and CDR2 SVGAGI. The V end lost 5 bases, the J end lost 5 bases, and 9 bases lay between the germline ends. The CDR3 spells CASSLLGTEAFF. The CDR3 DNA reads TGTGCCAGCAGTCTGCTAGGGACTGAAGCTTTCTTT.

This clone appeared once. The CDR3 DNA reads as TGCGCCAGCAGCCAGGATAGGGGGGCGCCTAACACCGGGGAGCTGTTTTTT. This gives the protein CASSQDRGAPNTGELFF. This sequence joins TRBV4-1 and TRBJ2-2, with D possibly being TRBD1 or TRBD2 (6 bases each). The CDR3 is 17 residues long. CDR1 MGHRA and CDR2 YSYEKL come from the germline V gene. V gave up 3 bases and J gave up 2 bases, with 16 bases separating them.

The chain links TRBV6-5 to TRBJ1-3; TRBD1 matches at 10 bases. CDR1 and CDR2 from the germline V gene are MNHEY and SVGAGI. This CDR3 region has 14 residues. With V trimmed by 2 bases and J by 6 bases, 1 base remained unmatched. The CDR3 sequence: CASSYGTGANTIYF. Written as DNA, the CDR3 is TGTGCCAGCAGTTACGGGACAGGGGCAAACACCATATATTTT.

Written as DNA, the CDR3 is TGTGCCAGTAGTAGCATCCCGGAGTCCTACAATGAGCAGTTCTTC. Residues: CASSSIPESYNEQFF. The chain recombines TRBV19 with TRBJ2-1; no definite D call. The germline CDR1 and CDR2 sequences are LNHDA and SQIVND (reference sequence). The V gene lost 4 bases and the J gene lost 1 base, with 11 bases spanning the gap. The CDR3 extends over 15 amino acids.

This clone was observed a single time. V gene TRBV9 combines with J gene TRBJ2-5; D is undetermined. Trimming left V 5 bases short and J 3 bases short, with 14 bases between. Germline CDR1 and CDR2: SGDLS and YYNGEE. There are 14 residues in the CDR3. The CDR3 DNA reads TGTGCCAGCAGGGACGGACGTGGAGAAGAGACCCAGTACTTC. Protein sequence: CASRDGRGEETQYF.

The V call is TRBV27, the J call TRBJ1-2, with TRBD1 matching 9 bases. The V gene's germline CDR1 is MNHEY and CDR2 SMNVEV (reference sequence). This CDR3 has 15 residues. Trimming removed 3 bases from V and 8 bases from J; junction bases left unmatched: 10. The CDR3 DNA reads TGTGCCAGCAGTTTGGGGACAGGGAGTCTCGCGGGCTACACCTTC. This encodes CASSLGTGSLAGYTF.

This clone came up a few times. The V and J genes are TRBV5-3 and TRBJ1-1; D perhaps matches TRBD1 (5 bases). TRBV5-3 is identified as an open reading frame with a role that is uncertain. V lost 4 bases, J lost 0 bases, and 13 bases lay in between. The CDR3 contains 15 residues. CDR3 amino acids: CARSLRGLLNTEAFF. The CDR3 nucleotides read TGTGCCAGAAGCCTACGGGGACTCCTGAACACTGAAGCTTTCTTT.

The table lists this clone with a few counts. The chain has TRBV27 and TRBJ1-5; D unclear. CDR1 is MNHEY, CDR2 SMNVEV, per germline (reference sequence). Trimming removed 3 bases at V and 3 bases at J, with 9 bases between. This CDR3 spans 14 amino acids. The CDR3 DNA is TGTGCCAGCAGTTTTAGAGGGTTCAATCAGCCCCAGCATTTT. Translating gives CASSFRGFNQPQHF.

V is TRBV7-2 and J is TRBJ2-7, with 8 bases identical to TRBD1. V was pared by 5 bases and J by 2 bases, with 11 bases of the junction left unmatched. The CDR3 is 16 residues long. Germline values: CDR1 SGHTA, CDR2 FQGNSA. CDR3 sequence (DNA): TGTGCCAGCAGCCTCTCCGGGACAGGTTTTCCCTACGAGCAGTACTTC. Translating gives CASSLSGTGFPYEQYF.

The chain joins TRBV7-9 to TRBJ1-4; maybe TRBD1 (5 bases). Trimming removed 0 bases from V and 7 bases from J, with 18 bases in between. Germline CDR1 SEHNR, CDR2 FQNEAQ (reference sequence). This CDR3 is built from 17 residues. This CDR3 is CASSLAFGTEDAEKLFF. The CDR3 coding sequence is TGTGCCAGCAGCTTAGCGTTCGGGACGGAGGACGCTGAAAAACTGTTTTTT. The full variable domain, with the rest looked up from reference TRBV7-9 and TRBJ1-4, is DTGVSQNPRHKITKRGQNVTFRCDPISEHNRLYWYRQTLGQGPEFLTYFQNEAQLEKSRLLSDRFSAERPKGSFSTLEIQRTEQGDSAMYLCASSLAFGTEDAEKLFFGSGTQLSVL.

CDR3 region: CASSLGQGAGELFF. The CDR3 nucleotides are TGCGCCAGCAGCTTAGGACAGGGAGCCGGGGAGCTGTTTTTT. The chain joins TRBV5-1 to TRBJ2-2, with 8 nucleotides matching TRBD1. Germline V gene sequence: CDR1 SGHRS, CDR2 YFSETQ. There are 14 residues in the CDR3. J gave up 6 bases and V 2 bases, and 3 bases lay outside the gene matches.

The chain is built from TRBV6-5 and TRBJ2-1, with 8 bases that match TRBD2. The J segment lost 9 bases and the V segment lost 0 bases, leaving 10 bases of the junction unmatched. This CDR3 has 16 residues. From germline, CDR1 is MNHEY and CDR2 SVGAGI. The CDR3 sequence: CASSYSAGVPWGEQFF. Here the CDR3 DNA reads TGTGCCAGCAGTTACTCAGCGGGGGTCCCTTGGGGTGAGCAGTTCTTC.

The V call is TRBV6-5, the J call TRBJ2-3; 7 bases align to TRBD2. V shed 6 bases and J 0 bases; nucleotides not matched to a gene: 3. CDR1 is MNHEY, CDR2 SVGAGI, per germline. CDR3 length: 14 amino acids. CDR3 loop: CASSVLASTDTQYF. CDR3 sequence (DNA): TGTGCCAGCAGCGTACTAGCGAGCACAGATACGCAGTATTTT.

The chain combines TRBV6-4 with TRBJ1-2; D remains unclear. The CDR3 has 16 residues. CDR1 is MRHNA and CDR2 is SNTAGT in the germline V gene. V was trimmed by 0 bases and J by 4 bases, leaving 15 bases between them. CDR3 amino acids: CASSDSRAEPFYGYTF. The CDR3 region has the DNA TGTGCCAGCAGTGACTCGAGGGCAGAACCCTTCTATGGCTACACCTTC.

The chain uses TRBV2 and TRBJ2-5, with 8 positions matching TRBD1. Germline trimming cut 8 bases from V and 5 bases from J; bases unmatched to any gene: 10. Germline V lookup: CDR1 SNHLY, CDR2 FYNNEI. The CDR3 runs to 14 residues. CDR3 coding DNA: TGTGCCAGCTTGCGGAGACAGGGGACGGAGACCCAGTACTTC. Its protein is CASLRRQGTETQYF.

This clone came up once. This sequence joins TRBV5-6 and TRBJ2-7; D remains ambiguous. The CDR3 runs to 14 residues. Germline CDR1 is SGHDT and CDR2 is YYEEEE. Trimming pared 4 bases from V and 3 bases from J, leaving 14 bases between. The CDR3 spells CASSLFGQSYEQYF. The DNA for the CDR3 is TGTGCCAGCAGCCTATTCGGGCAGAGCTACGAGCAGTACTTC.

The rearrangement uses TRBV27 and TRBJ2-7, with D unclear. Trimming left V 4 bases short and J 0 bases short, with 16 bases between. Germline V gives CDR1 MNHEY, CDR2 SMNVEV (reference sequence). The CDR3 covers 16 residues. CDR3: CASSSSPWGGSYEQYF. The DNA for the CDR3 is TGTGCCAGCAGTTCCTCACCCTGGGGTGGCTCCTACGAGCAGTACTTC.

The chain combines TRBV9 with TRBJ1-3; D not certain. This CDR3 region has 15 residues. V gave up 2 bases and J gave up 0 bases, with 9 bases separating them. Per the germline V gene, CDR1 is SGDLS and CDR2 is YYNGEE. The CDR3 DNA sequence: TGTGCCAGCAGCGTCTCCGGAGACTCTGGAAACACCATATATTTT. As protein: CASSVSGDSGNTIYF.

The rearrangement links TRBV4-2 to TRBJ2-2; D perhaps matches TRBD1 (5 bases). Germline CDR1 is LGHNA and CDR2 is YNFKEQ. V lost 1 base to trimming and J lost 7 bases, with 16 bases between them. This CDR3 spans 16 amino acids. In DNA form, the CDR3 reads TGTGCCAGCAGCCAAGTCACCTGGGGCCTTGGCGGGGAGCTGTTTTTT. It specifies CASSQVTWGLGGELFF.

The CDR3 bases are TGTGCCAGCAGCGCCCTAGTCGCTGAAGCTTTCTTT. This codes for CASSALVAEAFF. The V gene is TRBV11-2, the J gene TRBJ1-1; no clear D. V lost 5 bases to trimming and J lost 6 bases, with 10 bases between them. CDR3 size: 12 residues. In germline, CDR1 is SGHAT, CDR2 FQNNGV.